Presented here are 13 T cell receptor beta chains from one specimen sequenced in a study of cytomegalovirus exposure and HLA in healthy donors. The PCR ran on 60 Vbeta and 13 Jbeta primers. The protocol was immunoSEQ multiplex PCR, while the TCRdb copy is restricted to in-frame clones and leaves out a portion. The sample lists approximately 190,000 clones, around 78% occurring once. Sequenced: PBMCs. The receptor set was obtained from a woman younger than 45 in good health and CMV-seropositive.

Details on this clone: The germline gene is not matched at one end of the junction; a read error may be the cause. The rearrangement uses TRBV2 and TRBJ2-5; the match to TRBD2 covers 7 bases. The CDR3 runs 14 residues. The germline V gene encodes CDR1 SNHLY and CDR2 FYNNEI. Here the CDR3 DNA reads TGTGCCAGCAGAGAAGCGAGGGGAGGGGAGACCCAGTACTTC. It encodes CASREARGGETQYF.

V is TRBV28 and J is TRBJ2-7; D is undetermined. The germline gives CDR1 MDHEN, CDR2 SYDVKM. V was trimmed by 5 bases and J by 7 bases, leaving 12 bases between them. This CDR3 has 12 amino acids. Written as DNA, the CDR3 is TGTGCCAGCAGTCCACCCGCGTGGGAGCAGTACTTC. Protein: CASSPPAWEQYF.

The genes are TRBV6-6 and TRBJ2-3; a weak D match, TRBD2 (6 bases). The CDR3 consists of 14 residues. Trimming removed 2 bases at V and 6 bases at J, with 12 bases between. Germline lookup yields CDR1 MNHNY and CDR2 SVGAGI (reference sequence). CDR3 DNA sequence: TGTGCCAGCAGTTACAGGGCCCGGGAGGATACGCAGTATTTT. It yields the protein CASSYRAREDTQYF.

The rearrangement uses TRBV13 and TRBJ1-2; D unresolved. The CDR3 contains 14 residues. V shed 5 bases and J shed 7 bases, with 17 bases lying between them. Per germline, CDR1 PRHDT and CDR2 FYEKMQ (reference sequence). CDR3 coding DNA: TGTGCCAGCAGCCTTGGAGAGGGCACGGCTGGCTACACCTTC. This codes for CASSLGEGTAGYTF.

The chain joins TRBV6-1 to TRBJ1-6; 7 nucleotides align to TRBD1. There are 14 residues in the CDR3. In germline, CDR1 is MNHNS, CDR2 SASEGT. V lost 4 bases, J lost 4 bases, and 1 base stayed unmatched. This CDR3 is CASSVQGYNSPLHF. DNA of the CDR3: TGTGCCAGCAGTGTACAGGGGTATAATTCACCCCTCCACTTT.

The J gene is TRBJ1-2, the V gene TRBV10-3; D remains unclear. Germline CDR1 ENHRY, CDR2 SYGVKD. The CDR3 is 14 amino acids. V lost 2 bases to trimming and J lost 4 bases, with 11 bases between them. CDR3 sequence: CAISETGVRYGYTF. The CDR3 nucleotides read TGTGCCATCAGTGAGACCGGGGTCCGCTATGGCTACACCTTC.

This rearrangement joins TRBV13 to TRBJ2-7; TRBD1 aligns across 8 bases. Germline trimming cut 3 bases from V and 4 bases from J; bases unmatched to any gene: 8. CDR1 is PRHDT, CDR2 FYEKMQ, per germline (reference sequence). This CDR3 contains 15 residues. In nucleotides, the CDR3 is TGTGCCAGCAGCTTCGTAAGGGACAGGAAATACGAGCAGTACTTC. Translating gives CASSFVRDRKYEQYF.

V and J are TRBV28 and TRBJ1-2; D is ambiguous. V was shortened by 1 base and J by 4 bases, with 13 bases between the two germline ends. The CDR3 covers 15 residues. Germline V lookup: CDR1 MDHEN, CDR2 SYDVKM. The CDR3 DNA reads as TGTGCCAGCAGTTTATCAGGAGGGCTAAGCTATGGCTACACCTTC. It codes for CASSLSGGLSYGYTF.

This chain joins TRBV21-1 and TRBJ1-5. TRBV21-1 is a pseudogene. The CDR3 runs 13 residues. The CDR3 is CASSPPQRGPQHF. The CDR3 DNA sequence: TGTGCCAGCAGCCCCCCCCAGCGGGGTCCCCAGCATTTT.

A single count supports this clone. The J gene is TRBJ1-5, the V gene TRBV5-6; TRBD1 aligns across 9 bases. The CDR3 has 16 residues. The J segment lost 6 bases and the V segment lost 4 bases, leaving 11 bases of the junction unmatched. Germline-derived CDR1 and CDR2 are SGHDT and YYEEEE. The CDR3 here is CASSPGQGRYSQPQHF. The CDR3 nucleotides read TGTGCCAGCAGCCCGGGACAGGGACGTTACAGTCAGCCCCAGCATTTT.

This sequence joins TRBV5-8 and TRBJ1-6; 9 positions match TRBD1. CDR3 size: 14 residues. Germline lookup yields CDR1 SGHTS and CDR2 YDEGEE. The trim removed 2 bases at V and 9 bases at J, leaving 3 bases unmatched. CDR3 coding DNA: TGTGCCAGCAGCTTTCGGACAGGGGCTTCACCCCTCCACTTT. As protein: CASSFRTGASPLHF.

CDR3: CASSLSGYAYEQYF. DNA for the CDR3: TGTGCCAGCAGCTTGTCGGGGTACGCCTACGAGCAGTACTTC. V gene TRBV5-4 combines with J gene TRBJ2-7; the D gene is possibly TRBD2 (5 bases). With 1 base removed from V and 2 bases from J, the gap between germline ends came to 10 bases. Per the germline V gene, CDR1 is SGHNT and CDR2 is YYREEE (reference sequence). The length of the CDR3 is 14 residues. The whole variable domain, filled in from reference TRBV5-4 and TRBJ2-7, reads ETGVTQSPTHLIKTRGQQVTLRCSSQSGHNTVSWYQQALGQGPQFIFQYYREEENGRGNFPPRFSGLQFPNYSSELNVNALELDDSALYLCASSLSGYAYEQYFGPGTRLTVT.

This clone has more than one count but fewer than ten. The rearrangement joins TRBV7-2 to TRBJ2-1, with 7 bases matching TRBD2. Germline V gene sequence: CDR1 SGHTA, CDR2 FQGNSA. V trimming: 3 bases; J trimming: 6 bases; junction bases outside the gene matches: 5. The CDR3 sequence is 14 residues long. CDR3 amino acids: CASSLRGRVNEQFF. In DNA form, the CDR3 reads TGTGCCAGCAGCTTGAGAGGGAGGGTCAATGAGCAGTTCTTC.